This passage covers 31 T cell receptor beta chains from one sample sequenced in a study of neoadjuvant anti-PD-1 for oral cavity cancer. TCRdb's copy holds only in-frame clones and misses some; the assay was immunoSEQ multiplex PCR. The data contain about 14,000 clones, 40% of them singletons. Time point described: after neoadjuvant nivolumab, at surgical resection. This material consisted of tumor tissue, taken after nivolumab (anti-PD-1) treatment. Source of these receptors: a person aged 35-80 years with oral cavity squamous cell carcinoma.

This clone was seen many times. V usage is TRBV19 and J usage is TRBJ2-3; 9 bases fit TRBD2. The CDR3 has 15 amino acids. V shed 7 bases and J 6 bases; nucleotides not matched to a gene: 11. CDR1 LNHDA and CDR2 SQIVND come from the germline V gene (reference sequence). CDR3 residues: CASTLSGGPGDTQYF. The CDR3, as DNA: TGTGCCAGTACCCTTAGCGGGGGACCAGGGGATACGCAGTATTTT.

This clone was found many times. The chain uses TRBV9 and TRBJ2-1, with D unresolved. The length of the CDR3 is 14 residues. Trimming removed 1 base from V and 9 bases from J, with 14 bases in between. The germline V gene has CDR1 SGDLS and CDR2 YYNGEE. The CDR3 DNA reads TGTGCCAGCAGCGTATCTGTTGCTATCAGTGAGCAGTTCTTC. It codes for CASSVSVAISEQFF.

This rearrangement joins TRBV7-2 to TRBJ2-5; 11 nucleotides agree with TRBD2. The V gene's germline CDR1 is SGHTA and CDR2 FQGNSA. V was clipped by 5 bases and J by 5 bases; unmatched bases: 4. CDR3 size: 14 residues. The CDR3, as DNA: TGTGCCAGCAGCCGACTAGCGGGGTGGGAGACCCAGTACTTC. It specifies CASSRLAGWETQYF.

This clone was seen at least ten times. The genes are TRBV7-6 and TRBJ2-2; either TRBD1 or TRBD2 may supply D (5 bases each). V lost 5 bases and J 6 bases, leaving 16 bases between the germline ends. CDR1 and CDR2 from the germline V gene are SGHVS and FNYEAQ. The CDR3 contains 15 residues. Written as DNA, the CDR3 is TGTGCCAGCAGCCCCGGGATAGGGGTATCCGGGGAGCTGTTTTTT. Translating it yields CASSPGIGVSGELFF.

This clone has more than one count but fewer than ten. The gene calls are TRBV19 and TRBJ1-2; D is unresolved. The length of the CDR3 is 13 residues. Germline V CDR1 and CDR2: LNHDA, SQIVND (reference sequence). V lost 5 bases, J lost 3 bases, and 10 bases lay in between. The CDR3 DNA is TGTGCCAGTAGTCCCGCCCGGGACTATGGCTACACCTTC. Its translation is CASSPARDYGYTF.

The chain has TRBV7-2 and TRBJ2-1, with D perhaps TRBD1 or TRBD2 (6 bases each). Trimming stripped 3 bases from V and 6 bases from J, with 15 bases between. The CDR3 runs to 15 residues. Germline V CDR1 and CDR2: SGHTA, FQGNSA. Here the CDR3 reads CASSFGGAGGNEQFF. In nucleotides, the CDR3 is TGTGCCAGCAGCTTCGGGGGCGCCGGGGGCAATGAGCAGTTCTTC.

The chain recombines TRBV10-3 with TRBJ1-1; no firm D call. This CDR3 spans 13 amino acids. Germline loops: CDR1 ENHRY, CDR2 SYGVKD. Trimming left V 6 bases short and J 0 bases short, with 8 bases between. CDR3 sequence reads: CAIRAGLNTEAFF. CDR3 in DNA: TGTGCCATCAGGGCAGGCCTGAACACTGAAGCTTTCTTT.

This clone is judged large. J is TRBJ2-7 and V is TRBV2; 7 bases are a match to TRBD1. Germline loops: CDR1 SNHLY, CDR2 FYNNEI. This CDR3 is 15 amino acids long. The J segment lost 2 bases and the V segment lost 6 bases, leaving 10 bases of the junction unmatched. The CDR3 coding sequence is TGTGCCAGCAGGGGGGACAGTATGATAACCTACGAGCAGTACTTC. Amino acid sequence: CASRGDSMITYEQYF.

V is TRBV2 and J is TRBJ2-7, with a possible D match to TRBD2 (7 bases). Per germline, CDR1 SNHLY and CDR2 FYNNEI. There are 14 residues in the CDR3. V lost 5 bases, J lost 4 bases, and 15 bases lay in between. The DNA of the CDR3 is TGTGCCAGCAGTAAAGGGGGGGACGGTTACGAGCAGTACTTC. Protein product: CASSKGGDGYEQYF.

This clone is medium-sized within its sample. The chain uses TRBV4-3 and TRBJ1-2, with a weak D call TRBD1 (6 bases). Germline V gene data show CDR1 as LGHNA and CDR2 as YSLEER. V was shortened by 0 bases and J by 4 bases, with 9 bases between the two germline ends. The CDR3 is made up of 14 amino acids. In nucleotides, the CDR3 is TGCGCCAGCAGCCAAGACACAGGGACCTATGGCTACACCTTC. Translating gives CASSQDTGTYGYTF.

This clone is categorized as medium-sized. V and J are TRBV9 and TRBJ1-5; unclear D gene. From germline, CDR1 is SGDLS and CDR2 YYNGEE. Trimming removed 0 bases from V and 3 bases from J, with 10 bases in between. The CDR3 has 15 amino acids. CDR3 region: CASSVDSQINQPQHF. Here the CDR3 DNA reads TGTGCCAGCAGCGTAGATAGCCAGATCAATCAGCCCCAGCATTTT.

The sample holds many counts of this clone. The CDR3 nucleotides read TGTGCCAGCAGCTTGGACAGGAGCGGCTACACCTTC. Translation gives CASSLDRSGYTF. The chain links TRBV5-4 to TRBJ1-2; weak D call: TRBD1 (5 bases). This CDR3 has 12 amino acids. CDR1 SGHNT and CDR2 YYREEE come from the germline V gene (reference sequence). Trimming removed 0 bases from V and 8 bases from J, with 8 bases in between.

This chain joins TRBV6-1 and TRBJ1-4; TRBD1 matches at 8 bases. V trimming: 5 bases; J trimming: 7 bases; junction bases outside the gene matches: 9. The CDR3 sequence is 15 residues long. CDR1 is MNHNS, CDR2 SASEGT, per germline. CDR3: CASSPPGGVSEKLFF. The DNA of the CDR3 is TGTGCCAGCAGTCCCCCAGGGGGCGTATCTGAAAAACTGTTTTTT.

There are a few counts of this clone. The chain links TRBV10-3 to TRBJ1-4; D gene unclear. In germline, CDR1 is ENHRY, CDR2 SYGVKD. Trimming removed 7 bases at V and 8 bases at J, with 17 bases between. The CDR3 extends over 14 amino acids. CDR3 in amino acids: CAIKFRKSREKLFF. CDR3 DNA sequence: TGTGCCATCAAATTCAGGAAATCACGAGAAAAACTGTTTTTT.

The rearrangement uses TRBV4-1 and TRBJ2-5; D not resolved. Germline V gene lookup returns CDR1 MGHRA and CDR2 YSYEKL. V lost 2 bases and J 0 bases, leaving 1 base between the germline ends. The CDR3 extends over 12 amino acids. CDR3 DNA: TGCGCCAGCAGCCAAAACCAAGAGACCCAGTACTTC. Its protein product is CASSQNQETQYF.

This clone has a handful of counts. J is TRBJ2-3 and V is TRBV4-3; D perhaps matches TRBD2 (5 bases). This CDR3 region has 15 residues. The V gene lost 1 base and the J gene lost 0 bases, with 8 bases spanning the gap. Germline loops: CDR1 LGHNA, CDR2 YSLEER. The CDR3 nucleotides are TGCGCCAGCAGCCAAGGAGCGGCTAGCACAGATACGCAGTATTTT. Its translation: CASSQGAASTDTQYF.

The CDR3, as DNA: TGTGCCAGTAGTATAGATCGCACAGTCCATGGCTACACCTTC. It codes for CASSIDRTVHGYTF. The rearrangement joins TRBV19 to TRBJ1-2; D remains unclear. The CDR3 has 14 amino acids. The V and J ends lost 0 bases and 6 bases respectively, with 11 bases between them. The germline V gene has CDR1 LNHDA and CDR2 SQIVND (reference sequence).

This clone is categorized as medium-sized. J is TRBJ1-5 and V is TRBV27; D uncertain. V lost 5 bases and J lost 1, with 18 bases in between. From germline, CDR1 is MNHEY and CDR2 SMNVEV (reference sequence). The CDR3 contains 17 residues. DNA of the CDR3: TGTGCCAGCAGTCCCTCACCCCGGCGGGCCAGCAATCAGCCCCAGCATTTT. Its protein product is CASSPSPRRASNQPQHF.

This chain joins TRBV7-2 and TRBJ2-7, with unresolved D. The length of the CDR3 is 11 residues. The V and J ends lost 6 bases and 2 bases respectively, with 5 bases between them. In germline, CDR1 is SGHTA, CDR2 FQGNSA. In DNA, the CDR3 is TGTGCCAGCAGTCCCGCCTACGAGCAGTACTTC. Translation gives CASSPAYEQYF.

This chain uses TRBV30 with TRBJ1-1; 8 bases line up with TRBD1. Germline values: CDR1 GTSNPN, CDR2 SVGIG (reference sequence). J gave up 4 bases and V 3 bases, and 4 bases lay outside the gene matches. The CDR3 sequence is 13 residues long. CDR3 sequence reads: CAWRNRGTTEAFF. For the CDR3, the DNA is TGTGCCTGGAGGAACAGGGGGACCACTGAAGCTTTCTTT.

This clone was counted between two and nine times. The chain uses TRBV7-2 and TRBJ2-3; D is uncertain. CDR3 size: 16 residues. V lost 2 bases and J lost 3, with 15 bases in between. CDR1 and CDR2 from the germline V gene are SGHTA and FQGNSA. CDR3 in DNA: TGTGCCAGCAGCTTAAGGCTCTACTCACCGACAGATACGCAGTATTTT. Protein sequence: CASSLRLYSPTDTQYF.

In its sample, this clone was seen a few times. This sample also contains other DNA sequences that code for the same CDR3. The chain links TRBV7-2 to TRBJ2-1, with unresolved D. The germline V gene encodes CDR1 SGHTA and CDR2 FQGNSA. The CDR3 runs 13 residues. V was pared by 3 bases and J by 8 bases, with 11 bases between. The CDR3 region is CASSFGPADEQFF. In DNA, the CDR3 is TGTGCCAGCAGCTTCGGACCTGCGGATGAGCAGTTCTTC.

The chain recombines TRBV19 with TRBJ1-1; D is ambiguous. The germline V and J ends were trimmed by 3 bases and 4 bases, with 9 bases remaining between them. Per the germline V gene, CDR1 is LNHDA and CDR2 is SQIVND (reference sequence). The CDR3 length is 13 residues. In DNA, the CDR3 is TGTGCCAGTAGTATTGCCCGCTCCACTGAAGCTTTCTTT. Its translation: CASSIARSTEAFF.

The chain has TRBV5-8 and TRBJ1-5; D ambiguous. The CDR3 sequence is 15 residues long. With 0 bases removed from V and 3 bases from J, the gap between germline ends came to 10 bases. CDR1 SGHTS and CDR2 YDEGEE come from the germline V gene. The CDR3 sequence: CASSLGSLHNQPQHF. CDR3 DNA: TGTGCCAGCAGCTTGGGGTCCCTGCACAATCAGCCCCAGCATTTT.

The chain recombines TRBV12-1 with TRBJ2-4. TRBV12-1 corresponds to a pseudogene. The CDR3 is made up of 15 amino acids. CDR3 region: CASSFPGARDNIQYF. The CDR3 DNA is TGTGCCAGCAGCTTTCCGGGGGCCAGGGACAACATTCAGTACTTC.

This clone was seen a handful of times. The chain couples TRBV28 to TRBJ2-2; no reliable D call. V gave up 3 bases and J gave up 4 bases, with 6 bases separating them. The CDR3 loop spans 13 amino acids. The V gene's germline CDR1 is MDHEN and CDR2 SYDVKM. This CDR3 reads CASSLVSTGELFF. The CDR3 bases are TGTGCCAGCAGTTTGGTCAGCACCGGGGAGCTGTTTTTT.

The CDR3 DNA follows: TGTGCCAGAAGCTTGGCGAGACACGGTGGCTACACCTTC. This codes for CARSLARHGGYTF. V gene TRBV5-3 combines with J gene TRBJ1-2; D unresolved. TRBV5-3 is an open reading frame, and its role is uncertain. With 0 bases removed from V and 7 bases from J, the gap between germline ends came to 10 bases. This CDR3 contains 13 residues.

This clone occurred a few times. This sequence joins TRBV10-2 and TRBJ2-5; TRBD2 matches 8 bases. The CDR3 has 15 residues. Germline-derived CDR1 and CDR2 are WSHSY and SAAADI. J gave up 5 bases and V 6 bases, and 11 bases lay outside the gene matches. The CDR3 DNA reads TGCGCCAGCAGCCCGGGACTAGTGGAATCGGAGACCCAGTACTTC. Protein product: CASSPGLVESETQYF.

The rearrangement uses TRBV5-4 and TRBJ2-4, with TRBD1 identical over 7 bases. In germline, CDR1 is SGHNT, CDR2 YYREEE (reference sequence). The V and J ends lost 4 bases and 8 bases, in that order; junction bases with no gene match: 6. The CDR3 loop spans 13 amino acids. The CDR3 region is CASSPGQEDIQYF. For the CDR3, the DNA is TGTGCCAGCAGCCCAGGACAGGAGGACATTCAGTACTTC.

This clone was counted between two and nine times. The chain is built from TRBV29-1 and TRBJ1-1; D might be TRBD1 (5 bases). The CDR3 extends over 13 amino acids. Germline values: CDR1 SQVTM, CDR2 ANQGSEA. V gave up 8 bases and J gave up 2 bases, with 15 bases separating them. The DNA of the CDR3 is TGCAGCCACGCGGGGCAGGGTAACACTGAAGCTTTCTTT. Translated, it gives CSHAGQGNTEAFF.

This sequence joins TRBV29-1 and TRBJ1-3; TRBD1 is a possible D gene (5 bases). V was trimmed by 3 bases and J by 3 bases, leaving 15 bases between them. CDR1 and CDR2 (germline): SQVTM, ANQGSEA. CDR3 length: 15 amino acids. In DNA form, the CDR3 reads TGCAGCGTTGATAGGGGCCAGGGCGGTGGAAACACCATATATTTT. Translated, it gives CSVDRGQGGGNTIYF.